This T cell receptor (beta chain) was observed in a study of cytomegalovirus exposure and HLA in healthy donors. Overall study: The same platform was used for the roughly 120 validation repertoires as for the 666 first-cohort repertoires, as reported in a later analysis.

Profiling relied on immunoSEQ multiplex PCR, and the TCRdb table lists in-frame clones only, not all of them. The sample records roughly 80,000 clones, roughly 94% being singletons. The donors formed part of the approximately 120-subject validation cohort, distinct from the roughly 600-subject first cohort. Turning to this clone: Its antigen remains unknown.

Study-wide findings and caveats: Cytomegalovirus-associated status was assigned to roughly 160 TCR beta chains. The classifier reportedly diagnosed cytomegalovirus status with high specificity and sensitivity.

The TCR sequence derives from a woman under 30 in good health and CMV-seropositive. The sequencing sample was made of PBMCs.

CDR3 in DNA: TGTGCCAGCAGCGTAGGAGGATTTGAGCGGGGGCCCAGCACAGATACGCAGTATTTT. Its protein is CASSVGGFERGPSTDTQYF. V usage is TRBV9 and J usage is TRBJ2-3; 8 positions agree with TRBD2. Germline V gene data show CDR1 as SGDLS and CDR2 as YYNGEE. V lost 0 bases and J lost 0; bases outside the gene matches: 12. The CDR3 spans 19 residues.